This T cell receptor beta chain was observed in a study of cytomegalovirus exposure and HLA in healthy donors. Trimming took off 7 bases at V and 4 bases at J, with 10 bases between the two ends. The germline CDR1 and CDR2 sequences are MNHNY and SVGAGI (reference sequence). CDR3 size: 12 residues. General study results and limits: In a later analysis, donors in an Asian-associated ancestry cluster reportedly had fewer N-insertions in productive TCRs than the cohort mean. Later analysis found that TCR beta chains associated with HLA were more clonally expanded than other, equally common chains.

Remarks on this clone: The antigen is unknown.

The study ran its PCR with 60 Vbeta and 13 Jbeta primers. The protocol was immunoSEQ multiplex PCR, while the TCRdb copy is restricted to in-frame clones and leaves out a portion. The listing contains about 99,000 clones. Sequencing was carried out using PBMCs. The TCR comes from a man aged 40-49 years in good health and CMV-seronegative. The V and J genes are TRBV6-6 and TRBJ1-1; the D is unclear. CDR3 in amino acids: CASNAAVTEAFF. In DNA form, the CDR3 reads TGTGCCAGCAATGCGGCGGTCACTGAAGCTTTCTTT.